The entry below gives a single TCR beta chain sequence along with its context. Libraries were prepared by immunoSEQ multiplex PCR; TCRdb keeps only in-frame clonotypes and omits some of them. The data hold about 60,000 clones, with approximately 80% observed a single time. The CDR3 consists of 17 residues. Germline V gene sequence: CDR1 SGHVS, CDR2 FQNEAQ. V lost 0 bases and J lost 4, with 18 bases in between. This entry is derived from a study of radiotherapy plus CTLA-4 blockade in lung cancer. The chain combines TRBV7-8 with TRBJ2-5, with D possibly being TRBD2 (5 bases). The specimen was peripheral blood, collected from a patient treated with radiotherapy plus ipilimumab. The sequence came from a human donor with non-small cell lung cancer who had a partial response to radiotherapy plus ipilimumab. DNA of the CDR3: TGTGCCAGCAGCTTAGCGGTTGGTCACGAGGGTGGAGAGACCCAGTACTTC. Protein sequence: CASSLAVGHEGGETQYF.